This T cell receptor beta chain was documented in a study of cytomegalovirus exposure and HLA in healthy donors. The study's findings and limits: Likely technical artifact: a cluster of highly shared sequence variants. With DRB1 most and HLA-C fewest, TCR association rates differed between HLA loci in a later analysis. When analyzed later, a missense DCLRE1C variant was found to be linked to TCR beta V- and J-gene trimming. Cytomegalovirus status, reportedly, was diagnosed with high specificity and sensitivity by the classifier.

The PCR ran on 60 Vbeta and 13 Jbeta primers. The assay was immunoSEQ multiplex PCR, and TCRdb's table has in-frame clones only and misses some. Of some 160,000 clones listed, roughly 70% are singletons. V was shortened by 3 bases and J by 1 base, with 8 bases between the two germline ends. This CDR3 spans 14 amino acids. Germline V gene sequence: CDR1 SEHNR, CDR2 FQNEAQ (reference sequence). This clone was seen only a few times. As yet, its antigen is unknown. The receptor comes from a woman aged 35 to 49 in good health and CMV-seronegative. The sample consisted of PBMCs. The V gene is TRBV7-9, the J gene TRBJ2-3; maybe TRBD2 (5 bases). The CDR3 protein is CASSFSAGTDTQYF. The CDR3 nucleotides read TGTGCCAGCAGCTTTAGCGCAGGCACAGATACGCAGTATTTT.